This T cell receptor (beta chain) was captured in a study of blood T cell repertoires in COVID-19. Study details: Samples came from the United States, Italy and Spain, spanning acute and convalescent COVID-19. T cells, B-cell-depleted T cells, or PBMCs supplied cDNA or gDNA.

The CDR3 has 12 residues. Germline loops: CDR1 MNHEY, CDR2 SMNVEV (reference sequence). The ends were cut back, 4 bases at V and 2 bases at J, with 5 bases in the middle. Original methodology: Estimates of nucleated cell counts were drawn from the amplification of reference gene primers. Method: immunoSEQ multiplex PCR; TCRdb's copy keeps in-frame clones and lacks some. The V and J calls and clone size come from that table; D and trimming were worked out from the DNA. Among 250,000 to 350,000 clones listed, 84% were seen once. During active infection, Seattle patients enrolled and were then monitored through disease.

Material for sequencing was peripheral blood. The V gene is TRBV27, the J gene TRBJ1-2; D unresolved. The source of this sequence is a human donor with COVID-19, enrolled during active disease. The donor label of this sample is uncertain. The CDR3 nucleotides are TGTGCCAGCAGTTCCGTGAACTATGGCTACACCTTC. Translation gives CASSSVNYGYTF.